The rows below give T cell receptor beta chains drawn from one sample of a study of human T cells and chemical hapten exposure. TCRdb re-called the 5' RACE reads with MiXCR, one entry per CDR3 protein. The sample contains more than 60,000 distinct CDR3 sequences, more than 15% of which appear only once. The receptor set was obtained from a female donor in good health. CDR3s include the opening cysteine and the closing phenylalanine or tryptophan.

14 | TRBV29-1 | CSVTQNEGTGELFF
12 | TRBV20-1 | CSASDRKNEQFF
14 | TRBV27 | CASMKEGKNTEAFF
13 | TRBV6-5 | CASSYEYDTEAFF
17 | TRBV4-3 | CASSQDQDSHHTDTQYF
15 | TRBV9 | CASSPRTGAADTQYF
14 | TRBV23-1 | CASSQRDRTYEQYF
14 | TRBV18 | CASSPGLSQETQYF
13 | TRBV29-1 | CSAQAFGAYEQYF
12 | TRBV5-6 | CASSLGQREAFF
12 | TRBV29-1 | CSVLGQGNGYTF
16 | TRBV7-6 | CASSLLTGLGYNEQFF
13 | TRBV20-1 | CSARTGVTDTQYF
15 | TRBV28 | CASNPTSGSYGEQFF
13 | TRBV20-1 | CSATTGEVDGYTF
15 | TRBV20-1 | CSAHDRGRITGELFF
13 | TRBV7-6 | CASSTPGTDTQYF
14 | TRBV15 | CATKGGGFTDTQYF
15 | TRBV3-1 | CASSPTSGVNTEAFF
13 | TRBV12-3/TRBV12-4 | CASSFGGNTEAFF
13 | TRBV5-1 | CASSLAREETQYF
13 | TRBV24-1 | CATSALDSNRQFF
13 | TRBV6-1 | CASSEGFQDTQYF
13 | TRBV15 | CATSRDKGRVQFF
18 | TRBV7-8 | CASSWETGQGAINYGYTF
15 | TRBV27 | CASSLWGQGDSPLHF
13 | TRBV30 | CAWNRLAAETQYF
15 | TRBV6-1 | CASSAGTSGSNEQFF
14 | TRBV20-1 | CSARAYSVSGTQYF
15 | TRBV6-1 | CASGGQGTRANVLTF
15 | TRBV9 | CASSAGTGVRQPQHF
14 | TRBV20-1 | CSARGGPHAGEAFF
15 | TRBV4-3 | CASSQDWGYADTQYF
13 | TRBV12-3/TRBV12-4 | CASSLQTFQGAFF
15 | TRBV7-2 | CASSLGGGSYNEQFF
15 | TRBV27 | CASSLGTGQNHEQYF
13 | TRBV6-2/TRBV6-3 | CATLDRDTGELFF
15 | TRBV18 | CASSPRRNSGNTIYF
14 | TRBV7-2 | CASSLVGASYEQYF
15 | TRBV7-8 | CASNKDRALLYGYTF
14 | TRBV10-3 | CAISEVGRLETQYF
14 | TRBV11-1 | CASSGRDGQYEQYF
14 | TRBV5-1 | CASSLEGAREKLFF
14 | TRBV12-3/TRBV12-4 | CASRLSGTSGEQFF
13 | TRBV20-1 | CSAETGTEYEQYF
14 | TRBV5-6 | CASSLGTVDTEAFF